Listed here are 14 T cell receptor beta chains from one sample, sequenced in a study of cytomegalovirus exposure and HLA in healthy donors. Vbeta (60) and Jbeta (13) primers were used in the PCR. Sequencing used immunoSEQ multiplex PCR; TCRdb keeps in-frame clones, though not all of them. The sample has some 130,000 clones, about four fifths seen once. The sequenced sample was PBMCs. The receptors originated from a woman in her forties in good health and CMV-seronegative.

This rearrangement joins TRBV6-6 to TRBJ2-7; the D gene is possibly TRBD1 (5 bases). Germline CDR1 is MNHNY and CDR2 is SVGAGI (reference sequence). CDR3 length: 12 residues. The ends were cut back, 6 bases at V and 1 base at J, with 7 bases in the middle. CDR3 nucleotide sequence: TGTGCCAGCAGGACAGCTTCCTACGAGCAGTACTTC. It yields the protein CASRTASYEQYF.

A remark on this clone: Compared with germline, one end of the junction differs, possibly owing to a read error. The V gene is TRBV7-9, the J gene TRBJ1-2, with TRBD1 identical over 9 bases. The CDR3 contains 16 residues. Per the germline V gene, CDR1 is SEHNR and CDR2 is FQNEAQ (reference sequence). DNA for the CDR3: TGTTCCAGCAGCTCCGTAACCCGGGACAGGGACTATGGCTACACCTTC. It specifies CSSSSVTRDRDYGYTF.

V usage is TRBV18 and J usage is TRBJ1-6, with D perhaps TRBD1 (6 bases). CDR1 is KGHSH, CDR2 LQKENI, per germline. V shed 2 bases and J shed 8 bases, with 10 bases lying between them. This CDR3 spans 14 amino acids. The CDR3 region has the DNA TGTGCCAGCTCACCAGGGGCAGGGGATTCACCCCTCCACTTT. Encoded protein: CASSPGAGDSPLHF. Full variable domain (rest looked up from reference TRBV18 and TRBJ1-6): NAGVMQNPRHLVRRRGQEARLRCSPMKGHSHVYWYRQLPEEGLKFMVYLQKENIIDESGMPKERFSAEFPKEGPSILRIQQVVRGDSAAYFCASSPGAGDSPLHFGNGTRLTVT.

The J gene is TRBJ1-1, the V gene TRBV14, with D possibly being TRBD1 (5 bases). Germline CDR1 and CDR2: SGHDN and FVKESK. V shed 1 base and J shed 6 bases, with 15 bases lying between them. This CDR3 region has 15 residues. CDR3 in amino acids: CASSQAQASGSEAFF. CDR3 coding DNA: TGTGCCAGCAGCCAAGCACAGGCCTCAGGCTCTGAAGCTTTCTTT.

The genes are TRBV6-5 and TRBJ1-2; TRBD1 matches 7 bases. The CDR3 runs 15 residues. Germline CDR1 is MNHEY and CDR2 is SVGAGI. Trimming cost V 6 bases and J 1 base; bases outside gene matches: 8. The CDR3 DNA sequence: TGTGCCAGCAGCCGAACGACAGGGATTAACTATGGCTACACCTTC. Its protein is CASSRTTGINYGYTF.

This clone was counted a single time. CDR3 coding DNA: TGTGCTAGTGGTTTGCGACAGGGGGTCTACGAGCAGTACTTC. This gives the protein CASGLRQGVYEQYF. J is TRBJ2-7 and V is TRBV12-5; 9 bases line up with TRBD1. This CDR3 contains 14 residues. Germline V gene lookup returns CDR1 LGHNT and CDR2 FRNRAP. Trimming at V came to 2 bases and at J to 3 bases, leaving 2 bases not matched to a gene. Filled out from reference TRBV12-5 and TRBJ2-7, the complete variable domain reads DARVTQTPRHKVTEMGQEVTMRCQPILGHNTVFWYRQTMMQGLELLAYFRNRAPLDDSGMPKDRFSAEMPDATLATLKIQPSEPRDSAVYFCASGLRQGVYEQYFGPGTRLTVT.

The rearrangement uses TRBV7-3 and TRBJ2-1; D is perhaps TRBD2 (6 bases). The CDR3 contains 13 residues. The germline V gene has CDR1 SGHTA and CDR2 FQGTGA. Trimming stripped 3 bases from V and 6 bases from J, with 9 bases between. CDR3 DNA: TGTGCCAGCAGCTTCGGGGGTAGCAATGAGCAGTTCTTC. The encoded protein is CASSFGGSNEQFF.

This clone occurred once. The chain carries TRBV7-3 and TRBJ1-1; a possible D gene is TRBD1 (5 bases). Trimming took 0 bases from V and 7 from J, leaving 9 bases between them. The germline V gene has CDR1 SGHTA and CDR2 FQGTGA. This CDR3 is built from 13 residues. The CDR3 region has the DNA TGTGCCAGCAGCTTAACCCTCGACAGTGAAGCTTTCTTT. Its protein product is CASSLTLDSEAFF.

This chain connects TRBV25-1 to TRBJ1-1; no definite D call. CDR1 is MGHDK and CDR2 is SYGVNS in the germline V gene. The V and J ends lost 4 bases and 7 bases respectively, with 7 bases between them. This CDR3 contains 11 residues. The DNA for the CDR3 is TGTGCCAGCAGTGGTGGAGGTGAAGCTTTCTTT. Translated, it gives CASSGGGEAFF.

The chain carries TRBV14 and TRBJ2-4; 7 positions match TRBD2. V was pared by 5 bases and J by 8 bases, with 12 bases of the junction left unmatched. CDR3 length equals 15 residues. Germline V gene sequence: CDR1 SGHDN, CDR2 FVKESK. CDR3 residues: CASSKGLWGGDIQYF. The DNA of the CDR3 is TGTGCCAGCAGCAAGGGACTCTGGGGGGGGGACATTCAGTACTTC.

CDR3 DNA: TGTGCCAGCAGTTTATTAGGGAGAAACTGGGCCCGGGACAGGGGACTTGAAGCTTTCTTT. As protein: CASSLLGRNWARDRGLEAFF. The V call is TRBV28, the J call TRBJ1-1; 10 positions agree with TRBD1. V was clipped by 1 base and J by 7 bases; unmatched bases: 21. Looked up from germline, CDR1 is MDHEN and CDR2 is SYDVKM. The CDR3 is 20 amino acids.

This sequence joins TRBV14 and TRBJ1-1, with D unclear. V lost 1 base and J 1 base, leaving 4 bases between the germline ends. There are 13 residues in the CDR3. The germline gives CDR1 SGHDN, CDR2 FVKESK. In DNA, the CDR3 is TGTGCCAGCAGCCAAGGGCCGAACACTGAAGCTTTCTTT. The encoded protein is CASSQGPNTEAFF.

The chain has TRBV19 and TRBJ2-2; 7 bases fit TRBD1. Per germline, CDR1 LNHDA and CDR2 SQIVND (reference sequence). The CDR3 sequence is 16 residues long. The V gene end was trimmed by 7 bases and the J gene end by 5 bases; junction bases not matched to a gene: 13. CDR3 amino acids: CASTKPGQLKTGELFF. Here the CDR3 DNA reads TGTGCCAGTACTAAACCGGGACAGCTGAAAACCGGGGAGCTGTTTTTT.

With respect to this clone: Compared with germline, one end of the junction differs, possibly owing to a read error. The chain recombines TRBV6-5 with TRBJ2-3, with 7 nucleotides matching TRBD2. CDR1 is MNHEY and CDR2 is SVGAGI in the germline V gene. This CDR3 has 16 amino acids. This CDR3 reads CAGSYLGLVGTDTQYF. The CDR3 coding sequence is TGTGCCGGCAGTTACCTTGGACTAGTTGGCACAGATACGCAGTATTTT.